The T cell receptor beta chain under discussion was sequenced for a study of T-cell reconstitution after alpha-beta-depleted transplantation in children. Study-level points and caveats: At one year after transplant, newly produced T cells mostly accounted for T-cell counts and diversity. Reported findings indicate that, about two months after transplant, alpha-beta T cells came from several hundred expanded clones, which were derived from non-depleted graft cells.

The CDR3 totals 16 residues. The junction had 10 bases not matched to a gene; V was cut back by 5 bases and J by 8 bases. The germline gives CDR1 SGHVS, CDR2 FNYEAQ. The table lists this clonotype with a few counts. Its matching antigen is unknown. During its preparation, the TCRbeta library received unique molecular identifiers. TCRdb passed the PCR reads through MiXCR, listing each CDR3 protein once. The sample holds 550,000 to 800,000 distinct CDR3 sequences, around 13% seen once. The chain recombines TRBV7-6 with TRBJ2-1, with 12 bases aligning to TRBD2. The specimen comprised PBMCs, sampled before TCRalphabeta/CD19-depleted stem cell transplant. This TCR came from a girl aged 2 to 10 with congenital amegakaryocytic thrombocytopenia, due to receive a stem cell transplant. CDR3 nucleotides: TGTGCCAGCAGCCGAAGCCGACTAGCGGGAGTGCATGAGCAGTTCTTC. This codes for CASSRSRLAGVHEQFF.